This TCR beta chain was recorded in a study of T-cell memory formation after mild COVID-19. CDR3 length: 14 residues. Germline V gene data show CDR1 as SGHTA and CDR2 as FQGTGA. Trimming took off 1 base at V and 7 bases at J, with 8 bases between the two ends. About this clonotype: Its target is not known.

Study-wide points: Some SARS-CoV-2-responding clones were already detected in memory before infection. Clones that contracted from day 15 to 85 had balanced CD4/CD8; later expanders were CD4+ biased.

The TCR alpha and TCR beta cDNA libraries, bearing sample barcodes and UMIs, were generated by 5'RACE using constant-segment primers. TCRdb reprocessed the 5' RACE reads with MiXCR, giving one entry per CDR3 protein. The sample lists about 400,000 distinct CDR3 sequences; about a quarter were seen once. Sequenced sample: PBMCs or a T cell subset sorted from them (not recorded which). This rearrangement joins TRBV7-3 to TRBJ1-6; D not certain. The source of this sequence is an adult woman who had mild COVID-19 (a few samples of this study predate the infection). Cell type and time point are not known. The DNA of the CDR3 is TGTGCCAGCAGCTTAATATCGGGAAATTCACCCCTCCACTTT. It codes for CASSLISGNSPLHF.